Presented here are 21 T cell receptor beta chains from one specimen sequenced in a study of blood T cells in healthy people across ages. Alongside a J-beta primer mix, a sample-barcoded 5' primer served in a second PCR lasting about 7 to 12 cycles. TCRdb re-called the 5' RACE reads through MiXCR, storing one row per CDR3 protein. The sample contains roughly 720,000 distinct CDR3 sequences, 40% to 65% of which appear only once. Specimen: blood. The receptors derive from a man older than 75 in good health.

The sample holds a few counts of this clonotype. The chain combines TRBV6-2 or TRBV6-3 with TRBJ2-4; TRBD1 agrees at 10 bases. J gave up 15 bases and V 5 bases, and 13 bases lay outside the gene matches. This CDR3 comprises 14 residues. CDR1 and CDR2 from the germline V gene are MNHEY and SVGEGT. The CDR3 region is CASSIGTGVTQRYF. The CDR3 DNA follows: TGTGCCAGCAGTATCGGGACAGGGGTAACCCAGCGGTACTTC.

V is TRBV5-5 and J is TRBJ2-4; TRBD1 or TRBD2 may be the D gene (5 bases each). Germline V gene data show CDR1 as SGHKS and CDR2 as YYEKEE (reference sequence). CDR3 size: 14 residues. V was trimmed by 4 bases and J by 9 bases, leaving 17 bases between them. CDR3 in amino acids: CASSKTGTGVIQYF. The CDR3 region has the DNA TGTGCCAGCAGCAAAACTGGGACCGGGGTCATTCAGTACTTC.

This clonotype was seen only a few times. The chain recombines TRBV12-3 or TRBV12-4 with TRBJ2-5, with 11 bases fitting TRBD2. CDR3 size: 15 residues. Trimming cost V 6 bases and J 5 bases; bases outside gene matches: 8. CDR3 bases: TGTGCCAGCAGCCCACTAGCGGGAGAGGGGGAGACCCAGTACTTC. Protein product: CASSPLAGEGETQYF.

The CDR3, as DNA: TGTGCCAGCAGTTACTCGTCCGGGACTAGCGGGAGGGCCAAAAACATTCAGTACTTC. It translates to CASSYSSGTSGRAKNIQYF. V gene TRBV6-5 combines with J gene TRBJ2-4; 15 positions match TRBD2. The germline gives CDR1 MNHEY, CDR2 SVGAGI. Trimming took 0 bases from V and 1 from J; bases not matched to a gene: 4. This CDR3 is built from 19 residues.

There are a few counts of this clonotype. The CDR3 protein is CASSFQRTDTQYF. For the CDR3, the DNA is TGTGCCAGCAGCTTCCAGCGTACAGATACGCAGTATTTT. This chain joins TRBV7-2 and TRBJ2-3; D remains unclear. CDR1 SGHTA and CDR2 FQGNSA come from the germline V gene. V dropped 3 bases and J dropped 3 bases, with 7 bases sitting between them. This CDR3 comprises 13 residues.

V and J are TRBV27 and TRBJ1-5; a possible D gene is TRBD1 (6 bases). The CDR3 length is 19 residues. Germline assignment: CDR1 MNHEY and CDR2 SMNVEV (reference sequence). The V gene lost 5 bases and the J gene lost 6 bases, with 29 bases spanning the gap. As DNA, the CDR3 is TGTGCCAGCAGTCCAGACAGGACAGCCAGTCCTAGTCGAGGTCAGCCCCAGCATTTT. Its translation is CASSPDRTASPSRGQPQHF.

V gene TRBV4-2 combines with J gene TRBJ2-3; the D is unclear. Germline loops: CDR1 LGHNA, CDR2 YNFKEQ. The CDR3 consists of 13 residues. V lost 0 bases and J 2 bases, leaving 3 bases between the germline ends. The CDR3: CASSQEITDTQYF. The DNA of the CDR3 is TGTGCCAGCAGCCAAGAAATCACAGATACGCAGTATTTT.

J is TRBJ2-6 and V is TRBV29-1; 9 bases fit TRBD2. This CDR3 contains 16 residues. Germline V gene data show CDR1 as SQVTM and CDR2 as ANQGSEA. The trim removed 5 bases at V and 1 base at J, leaving 6 bases unmatched. The CDR3 loop reads CSVRSAGGSGANVLTF. The CDR3 coding sequence is TGCAGCGTTCGTTCAGCGGGAGGTTCTGGGGCCAACGTCCTGACTTTC.

Turning to this clonotype: Here the CDR3 omits its conserved ending phenylalanine or tryptophan, so a read error is the likely source. V gene TRBV3-1 combines with J gene TRBJ2-3, with D unclear. The V gene lost 1 base and the J gene lost 2 bases, with 10 bases spanning the gap. This CDR3 contains 15 residues. The germline V gene encodes CDR1 LGHDT and CDR2 YNNKEL (reference sequence). The CDR3 region is CASSQGALNTDTQYV. The CDR3 nucleotides read TGTGCCAGCAGCCAAGGGGCCCTTAACACAGATACGCAGTATGTT.

The rearrangement joins TRBV3-1 to TRBJ1-4; D is possibly TRBD1 (6 bases). CDR3 length: 15 residues. Looked up from germline, CDR1 is LGHDT and CDR2 is YNNKEL (reference sequence). V was trimmed by 2 bases and J by 8 bases, leaving 15 bases between them. This CDR3 reads CASSQSGGGREKLFF. The CDR3 nucleotides are TGTGCCAGCAGCCAATCCGGGGGGGGCCGAGAAAAACTGTTTTTT.

This clonotype was seen only a few times. The rearrangement links TRBV20-1 to TRBJ2-7, with no clear D. V was clipped by 0 bases and J by 2 bases, with 14 bases between them. This CDR3 is 15 amino acids long. Germline CDR1 DFQATT, CDR2 SNEGSKA (reference sequence). CDR3: CSARDPAQNPYEQYF. In nucleotides, the CDR3 is TGCAGTGCTAGAGATCCGGCGCAGAACCCCTACGAGCAGTACTTC.

The rearrangement uses TRBV5-1 and TRBJ2-7, with D possibly matching TRBD2 (5 bases). This CDR3 contains 14 residues. The V gene's germline CDR1 is SGHRS and CDR2 YFSETQ. V lost 5 bases and J 0 bases, leaving 12 bases between the germline ends. The CDR3 DNA is TGCGCCAGCAGTGCGGGCGAACCCTCCTACGAGCAGTACTTC. It yields the protein CASSAGEPSYEQYF.

In DNA form, the CDR3 reads TGTGCCAGCAGTTTAGGGACTAGCGTCAACGAGCAGTACTTC. It is translated as CASSLGTSVNEQYF. The chain is built from TRBV12-3 or TRBV12-4 and TRBJ2-5; 9 bases line up with TRBD2. The DNA matches TRBJ2-7 better at its end, which makes the J call doubtful. This CDR3 is built from 14 residues.

The chain couples TRBV6-6 to TRBJ2-3, with 9 bases that match TRBD1. The CDR3 has 14 residues. Per germline, CDR1 MNHNY and CDR2 SVGAGI (reference sequence). V lost 6 bases and J lost 14; bases outside the gene matches: 15. Written as DNA, the CDR3 is TGTGCCAGCAGAGGGACAGGGACCCTCAGATACGCGTATTTT. Protein sequence: CASRGTGTLRYAYF.

The chain employs TRBV20-1 and TRBJ2-5; D remains ambiguous. Germline CDR1 is DFQATT and CDR2 is SNEGSKA (reference sequence). V was trimmed by 1 base and J by 2 bases, leaving 8 bases between them. The CDR3 runs 13 residues. CDR3 coding DNA: TGCAGTGCTAGAGCCGGCTCACAAGAGACCCAGTACTTC. Translation gives CSARAGSQETQYF.

The chain joins TRBV20-1 to TRBJ2-3, with 8 bases identical to TRBD2. Unmatched junction bases numbered 4, after V lost 8 bases and J lost 3 bases. This CDR3 is built from 12 residues. CDR1 and CDR2 from the germline V gene are DFQATT and SNEGSKA (reference sequence). The CDR3 nucleotides are TGCAGTCGGGCGGGAGGTACAGATACGCAGTATTTT. Its protein is CSRAGGTDTQYF.

The J gene is TRBJ2-1, the V gene TRBV5-1, with 8 nucleotides matching TRBD1. Germline V gene data show CDR1 as SGHRS and CDR2 as YFSETQ. The V and J ends lost 4 bases and 5 bases, in that order; junction bases with no gene match: 14. This CDR3 contains 17 residues. The CDR3 spells CASSPAGTGNLNNEQFF. The CDR3 DNA reads TGCGCCAGCAGCCCTGCCGGGACAGGAAACCTAAACAATGAGCAGTTCTTC.

Only a few counts were recorded for this clonotype. This rearrangement joins TRBV10-3 to TRBJ1-6; 7 bases align to TRBD1. Germline-derived CDR1 and CDR2 are ENHRY and SYGVKD. CDR3 length equals 14 residues. Germline trimming cut 4 bases from V and 9 bases from J; bases unmatched to any gene: 6. In DNA form, the CDR3 reads TGTGCCATCAGTGGGGCAGGGGGTGGTTCACCCCTCCACTTT. It translates to CAISGAGGGSPLHF.

The chain links TRBV30 to TRBJ1-1; possibly TRBD1 for D (6 bases). Germline V CDR1 and CDR2: GTSNPN, SVGIG (reference sequence). The CDR3 consists of 15 residues. Trimming took off 2 bases at V and 6 bases at J, with 19 bases between the two ends. As DNA, the CDR3 is TGTGCCTGGAGTCAAACCAGTGCAGGGGAGGCTGAAGCTTTCTTT. It is translated as CAWSQTSAGEAEAFF.

V is TRBV12-3 or TRBV12-4 and J is TRBJ1-2; D gene uncertain. CDR3 length equals 13 residues. With 7 bases removed from V and 7 bases from J, the gap between germline ends came to 16 bases. Here the CDR3 DNA reads TGTGCCAGCATCCCTGCGAGGCGGTCTGGCTACACCTTC. It is translated as CASIPARRSGYTF.

The V call is TRBV6-5, the J call TRBJ2-7; D perhaps matches TRBD1 (5 bases). Trimming took 6 bases from V and 8 from J, leaving 11 bases between them. The CDR3 runs 11 residues. Germline V CDR1 and CDR2: MNHEY, SVGAGI. CDR3 DNA sequence: TGTGCCAGCAGCGACAGTTCGAAGCAGTACTTC. This encodes CASSDSSKQYF.